This record concerns one TCR beta chain sequence. This record belongs to a study of blood T cell repertoires in COVID-19. The CDR3 length is 15 residues. Germline CDR1 and CDR2: LGHDT and YNNKEL (reference sequence). Trimming left V 1 base short and J 13 bases short, with 17 bases between. Repertoires were generated with immunoSEQ multiplex PCR, while TCRdb's copy carries only in-frame clones and drops some. The repertoire includes about 150,000 clones, about 85% of them detected once, and 8% to 9% sits in the top ten. Sequencing was done on a sample of peripheral blood. The sequence derives from a woman aged 60-75 years with COVID-19, enrolled during active disease. This sequence joins TRBV3-1 (or the pseudogene TRBV3-2) and TRBJ1-6, with D possibly TRBD1 on 5 matching bases. CDR3 sequence (DNA): TGTGCCAGCAGCCAAGGTCTGGGACTCGCGGGTCCCCTCCACTTT. As protein: CASSQGLGLAGPLHF.